This T cell receptor (beta chain) was documented in a study of shared clonotypes between healthy human individuals. Only in-frame clones appear in the TCRdb table, and some are missing; sequencing was by immunoSEQ multiplex PCR. The table includes hundreds of thousands of clones, around three quarters detected once. The CDR3 sequence is 13 residues long. V lost 2 bases, J lost 6 bases, and 6 bases stayed unmatched. Germline loops: CDR1 SQVTM, CDR2 ANQGSEA. The sequencing sample was made of memory CD4+ T cells sorted from blood. Described subset: CD45RA-negative fraction. The chain employs TRBV29-1 and TRBJ1-1; TRBD1 matches 7 bases. The clonotype comes from a woman aged 25-40 years in good health. This CDR3 is CSVESVQGAEAFF. For the CDR3, the DNA is TGCAGCGTTGAATCGGTTCAGGGGGCTGAAGCTTTCTTT.